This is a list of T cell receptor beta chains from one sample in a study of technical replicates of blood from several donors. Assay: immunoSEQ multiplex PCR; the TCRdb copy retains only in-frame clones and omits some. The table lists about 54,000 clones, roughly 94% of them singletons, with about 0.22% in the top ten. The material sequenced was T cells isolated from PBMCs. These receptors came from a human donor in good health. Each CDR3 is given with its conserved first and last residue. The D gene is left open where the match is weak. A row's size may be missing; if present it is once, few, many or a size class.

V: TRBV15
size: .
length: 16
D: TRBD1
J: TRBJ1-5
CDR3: CATSRPQGTSNQPQHF
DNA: TGTGCCACCAGCAGGCCACAGGGGACTAGCAATCAGCCCCAGCATTTT

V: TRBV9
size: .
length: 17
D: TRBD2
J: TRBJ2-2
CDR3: CASSEAGLAVNTGELFF
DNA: TGTGCCAGCAGCGAAGCAGGACTAGCGGTGAACACCGGGGAGCTGTTTTTT

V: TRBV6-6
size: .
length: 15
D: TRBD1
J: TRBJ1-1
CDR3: CASSYHPDRDTEAFF
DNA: TGTGCCAGCAGTTACCACCCCGACAGGGACACTGAAGCTTTCTTT

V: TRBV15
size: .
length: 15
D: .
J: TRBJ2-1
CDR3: CATSRDSRLDNEQFF
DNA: TGTGCCACCAGCAGGGACTCAAGACTCGACAATGAGCAGTTCTTC

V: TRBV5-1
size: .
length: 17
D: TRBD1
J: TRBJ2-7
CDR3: CASSLGVWAGGFNEQYF
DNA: TGCGCCAGCAGCTTGGGGGTTTGGGCAGGGGGCTTTAACGAGCAGTACTTC

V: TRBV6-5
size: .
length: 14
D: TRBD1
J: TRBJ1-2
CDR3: CASSPDRVVYGYTF
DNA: TGTGCCAGCAGCCCGGACAGGGTGGTCTATGGCTACACCTTC

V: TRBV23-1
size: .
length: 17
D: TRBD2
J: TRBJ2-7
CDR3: CASRRLAGGPFSYEQYF
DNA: TGCGCCAGCAGGCGTCTAGCGGGGGGCCCCTTCTCCTACGAGCAGTACTTC

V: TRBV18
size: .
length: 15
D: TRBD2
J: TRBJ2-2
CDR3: CASSRTSGPTGELFF
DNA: TGTGCCAGCTCACGGACTAGCGGGCCCACCGGGGAGCTGTTTTTT

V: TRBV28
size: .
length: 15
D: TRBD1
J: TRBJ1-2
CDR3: CASSWTGEENYGYTF
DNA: TGTGCCAGCTCTTGGACAGGGGAGGAGAACTATGGCTACACCTTC

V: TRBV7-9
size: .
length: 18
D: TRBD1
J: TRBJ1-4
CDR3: CASSLTGGANGKNEKLFF
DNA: TGTGCCAGCAGCTTGACAGGGGGCGCGAATGGCAAAAATGAAAAACTGTTTTTT

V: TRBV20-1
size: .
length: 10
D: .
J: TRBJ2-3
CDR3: CSAPRRTQYF
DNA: TGCAGTGCCCCCCGGCGGACGCAGTATTTT

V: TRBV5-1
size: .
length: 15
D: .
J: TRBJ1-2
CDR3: CASSVARGGGYGYTF
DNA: TGCGCCAGCAGCGTTGCTCGGGGGGGAGGCTATGGCTACACCTTC

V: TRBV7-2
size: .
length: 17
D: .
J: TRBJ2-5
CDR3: CASSIIGGAWGQETQYF
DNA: TGTGCCAGCAGTATTATTGGGGGGGCCTGGGGGCAAGAGACCCAGTACTTC

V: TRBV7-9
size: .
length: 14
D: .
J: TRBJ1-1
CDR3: CASTPRPGNTEAFF
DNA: TGTGCCAGCACCCCCCGGCCAGGAAATACTGAAGCTTTCTTT

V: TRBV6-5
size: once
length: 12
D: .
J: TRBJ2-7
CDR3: CASSYLGHEQYF
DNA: TGTGCCAGCAGTTACCTAGGCCACGAGCAGTACTTC

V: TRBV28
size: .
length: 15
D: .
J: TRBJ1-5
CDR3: CASSWGPGADQPQHF
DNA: TGTGCCAGCAGTTGGGGTCCAGGGGCGGATCAGCCCCAGCATTTT

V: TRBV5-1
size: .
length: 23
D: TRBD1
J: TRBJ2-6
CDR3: CASSSLAVPRKDRGARGANVLTF
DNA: TGCGCCAGCAGCTCCCTGGCTGTCCCCAGGAAGGACAGGGGGGCGAGGGGGGCCAACGTCCTGACTTTC

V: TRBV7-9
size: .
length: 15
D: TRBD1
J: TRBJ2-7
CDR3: CASSPSGTGVALWYF
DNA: TGTGCCAGCAGCCCCTCCGGGACAGGGGTCGCTTTGTGGTACTTC

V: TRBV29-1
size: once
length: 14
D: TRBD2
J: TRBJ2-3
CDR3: CSVDLAGLTDTQYF
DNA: TGCAGCGTTGACCTAGCGGGACTTACAGATACGCAGTATTTT

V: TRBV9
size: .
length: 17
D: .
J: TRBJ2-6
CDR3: CASSPEGRGSGANVLTF
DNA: TGTGCCAGCAGCCCAGAGGGCAGGGGCTCTGGGGCCAACGTCCTGACTTTC

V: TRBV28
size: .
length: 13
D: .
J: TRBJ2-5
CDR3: CASSSGGQETQYF
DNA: TGTGCCAGCAGTTCCGGAGGACAAGAGACCCAGTACTTC

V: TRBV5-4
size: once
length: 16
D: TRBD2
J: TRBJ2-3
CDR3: CASSSKRTSGRDTQYF
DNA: TGTGCCAGCAGCTCTAAGAGGACTAGCGGGAGGGATACGCAGTATTTT

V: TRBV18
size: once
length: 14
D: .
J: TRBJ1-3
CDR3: CASSPLSALDTIYF
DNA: TGTGCCAGCTCACCACTGAGTGCTTTAGACACCATATATTTT

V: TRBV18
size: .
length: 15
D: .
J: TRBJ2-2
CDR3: CASSPRDTTGGELFF
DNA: TGTGCCAGCTCACCCCGGGACACTACAGGCGGGGAGCTGTTTTTT

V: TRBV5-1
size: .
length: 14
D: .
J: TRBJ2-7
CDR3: CASSLGTISYEQYF
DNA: TGCGCCAGCAGCTTGGGGACTATCTCCTACGAGCAGTACTTC

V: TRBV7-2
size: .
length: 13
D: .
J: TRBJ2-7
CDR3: CASSLPGNDEQYF
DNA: TGTGCCAGCAGCTTGCCGGGAAATGACGAGCAGTACTTC

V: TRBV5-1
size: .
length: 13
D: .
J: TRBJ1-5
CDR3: CASSLAGGQPQHF
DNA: TGCGCCAGCAGCTTGGCGGGTGGGCAGCCCCAGCATTTT

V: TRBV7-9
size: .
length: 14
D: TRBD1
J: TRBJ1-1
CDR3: CASSLFDRGTEAFF
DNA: TGTGCCAGCAGCTTATTTGACAGGGGGACTGAAGCTTTCTTT

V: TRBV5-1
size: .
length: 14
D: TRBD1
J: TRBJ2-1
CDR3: CASKFRGQYNEQFF
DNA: TGCGCCAGCAAGTTTAGGGGACAGTACAATGAGCAGTTCTTC

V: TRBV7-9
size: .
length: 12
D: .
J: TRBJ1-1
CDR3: CASSPPRVEAFF
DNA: TGTGCCAGCAGCCCCCCCCGGGTCGAAGCTTTCTTT